Each of the 20 T cell receptor beta chains below was sequenced from the same sample in a study of blood T cells in healthy people across ages. The authors ran a second PCR of 7 to 11 cycles using a sample-barcoded 5' primer and a J-beta primer mix. TCRdb re-called the 5' RACE reads through MiXCR, storing one row per CDR3 protein. The profile shows 1.5 million to 2 million distinct CDR3 sequences, approximately 30% of them singletons. Sequencing input: blood. These receptors all come from a woman aged 25-40 years in good health.

The chain is built from TRBV5-1 and TRBJ1-1; 7 bases are shared with TRBD1. J gave up 5 bases and V 4 bases, and 14 bases lay outside the gene matches. Germline V gives CDR1 SGHRS, CDR2 YFSETQ. The CDR3 totals 16 residues. The DNA for the CDR3 is TGCGCCAGCAGCCCCTCGACAGGGACGGGAGGAACTGAAGCTTTCTTT. Translation gives CASSPSTGTGGTEAFF.

This clonotype was picked up many times. V is TRBV6-2 or TRBV6-3 and J is TRBJ1-2, with D hard to call. The germline V gene encodes CDR1 MNHEY and CDR2 SVGEGT. V lost 5 bases to trimming and J lost 1 base, with 17 bases between them. The CDR3 runs to 16 residues. CDR3 loop: CASSPGDAGLNYGYTF. CDR3 coding DNA: TGTGCCAGCAGTCCCGGTGACGCAGGACTTAACTATGGCTACACCTTC.

This chain joins TRBV11-2 and TRBJ2-7; D perhaps matches TRBD2 (6 bases). The CDR3 extends over 13 amino acids. With 6 bases removed from V and 4 bases from J, the gap between germline ends came to 13 bases. The germline gives CDR1 SGHAT, CDR2 FQNNGV. CDR3 bases: TGTGCCAGCAGGGAAGGAGGGGTTTACGAGCAGTACTTC. This encodes CASREGGVYEQYF. Complete variable domain (other parts from reference TRBV11-2 and TRBJ2-7): EAGVAQSPRYKIIEKRQSVAFWCNPISGHATLYWYQQILGQGPKLLIQFQNNGVVDDSQLPKDRFSAERLKGVDSTLKIQPAKLEDSAVYLCASREGGVYEQYFGPGTRLTVT.

The CDR3 DNA reads TGTGCCAGCAGCGCCCCTCTAGCGCGGGGGACCTCAGAGACCCAGTACTTC. Encoded protein: CASSAPLARGTSETQYF. V and J are TRBV9 and TRBJ2-5; the match to TRBD2 covers 7 bases. The V segment lost 3 bases and the J segment 4 bases; nucleotides outside the gene matches: 15. The CDR3 has 17 amino acids. From germline, CDR1 is SGDLS and CDR2 YYNGEE.

This clonotype has only a few counts. CDR3 protein: CATSRGSGTSGRGETQYF. The CDR3 region has the DNA TGTGCCACCAGCAGAGGATCCGGGACTAGCGGGAGGGGAGAGACCCAGTACTTC. The rearrangement links TRBV15 to TRBJ2-5; 16 nucleotides line up with TRBD2. Per germline, CDR1 LNHNV and CDR2 YYDKDF (reference sequence). V trimming: 1 base; J trimming: 4 bases; junction bases outside the gene matches: 6. This CDR3 contains 18 residues.

This clonotype was recorded at least ten times. This chain uses TRBV10-3 with TRBJ2-5; D unresolved. The germline gives CDR1 ENHRY, CDR2 SYGVKD. Trimming removed 8 bases at V and 1 base at J, with 8 bases between. The CDR3 is 12 amino acids. CDR3 sequence (DNA): TGTGCCATCTCCCCCACCCAAGAGACCCAGTACTTC. Protein product: CAISPTQETQYF.

Concerning this clonotype itself: One base away lies a much larger clone, so this may be a sequencing read error. V usage is TRBV7-8 and J usage is TRBJ2-1; D is perhaps TRBD1 (6 bases). Looked up from germline, CDR1 is SGHVS and CDR2 is FQNEAQ. The CDR3 is 14 amino acids. The chain's CDR3 is CACSSGTITNEQFF. The CDR3 DNA reads as TGTGCCTGCAGCTCCGGGACAATAACCAATGAGCAGTTCTTC.

The J gene is TRBJ2-6, the V gene TRBV20-1; no reliable D call. CDR3 size: 14 residues. Germline CDR1 DFQATT, CDR2 SNEGSKA (reference sequence). V lost 6 bases and J 0 bases, leaving 9 bases between the germline ends. CDR3 nucleotides: TGCAGTGCCGCCTGGGGCTCTGGGGCCAACGTCCTGACTTTC. It yields the protein CSAAWGSGANVLTF.

The table lists this clonotype with a few counts. The CDR3, as DNA: TGTGCCAGCAGTAAAACAAACCCCCTGGACAGGGTCGAGACCCAGTACTTC. It translates to CASSKTNPLDRVETQYF. The chain recombines TRBV27 with TRBJ2-5, with 8 bases that match TRBD1. This CDR3 is built from 17 residues. Trimming took 5 bases from V and 5 from J; bases not matched to a gene: 16. CDR1 and CDR2 (germline): MNHEY, SMNVEV (reference sequence).

Notes on this clonotype: This CDR3 is missing its conserved last phenylalanine or tryptophan, likely due to a read error. The chain recombines TRBV4-1 with TRBJ2-7, with 14 nucleotides matching TRBD2. Germline loops: CDR1 MGHRA, CDR2 YSYEKL. The CDR3 runs to 14 residues. The CDR3 nucleotides are TGTGCCAGCAGCTTTGGGACTAGCGGGAGCGAGCAGTACTTG. Translating gives CASSFGTSGSEQYL.

This clonotype was seen a few times. Germline is not matched at one junction end, which may reflect a read error. The V and J genes are TRBV6-2 or TRBV6-3 and TRBJ1-5; D not resolved. This CDR3 is 12 amino acids long. Looked up from germline, CDR1 is MNHEY and CDR2 is SVGEGT. CDR3 nucleotide sequence: TGTGCCAGCAGTTCCAGCGATCAACCCCAGCATTTT. Translation: CASSSSDQPQHF.

This clonotype has a count of ten or more. The chain employs TRBV5-5 and TRBJ1-2, with a weak D call TRBD1 (5 bases). Germline V gives CDR1 SGHKS, CDR2 YYEKEE (reference sequence). This CDR3 has 13 residues. Trimming removed 6 bases from V and 4 bases from J, with 13 bases in between. For the CDR3, the DNA is TGTGCCAGCATTTTCATTGGGGGCTATGGCTACACCTTC. Translated, it gives CASIFIGGYGYTF.

In its sample, this clonotype was seen a few times. The V and J genes are TRBV3-1 and TRBJ2-5; a possible D gene is TRBD1 (5 bases). Germline V gene sequence: CDR1 LGHDT, CDR2 YNNKEL (reference sequence). The CDR3 spans 16 residues. Deletions cut 0 bases from V and 5 bases from J, with 16 bases between. DNA for the CDR3: TGTGCCAGCAGCCAAGATCCGTCAGGGCTCGACGAGACCCAGTACTTC. Translating it yields CASSQDPSGLDETQYF.

This clonotype was picked up many times. The CDR3, as DNA: TGCAGTGCTAGCTCAGGGGCCGTCTATGGCTACACCTTC. Its translation: CSASSGAVYGYTF. V and J are TRBV20-1 and TRBJ1-2, with a possible D match to TRBD1 (6 bases). The CDR3 length is 13 residues. Germline CDR1 and CDR2: DFQATT and SNEGSKA (reference sequence). Trimming shortened V by 3 bases and J by 4 bases, and 12 bases separated the two germline ends.

This clonotype has a single count. This chain joins TRBV3-1 and TRBJ1-5, with D unclear. The CDR3 runs to 15 residues. V lost 3 bases, J lost 5 bases, and 14 bases lay in between. Germline V gives CDR1 LGHDT, CDR2 YNNKEL (reference sequence). CDR3 nucleotide sequence: TGTGCCAGCAGCCACGGAGGTTTTAGGTATCAGCCCCAGCATTTT. Translation: CASSHGGFRYQPQHF.

The V gene is TRBV5-4, the J gene TRBJ2-4; D is unresolved. This CDR3 region has 14 residues. The germline V and J ends were trimmed by 2 bases and 6 bases, with 12 bases remaining between them. Looked up from germline, CDR1 is SGHNT and CDR2 is YYREEE (reference sequence). The CDR3 coding sequence is TGTGCCAGCAGCTTTTCAGACCGACGAAACATTCAGTACTTC. Protein: CASSFSDRRNIQYF.

The chain is built from TRBV7-2 and TRBJ1-1, with 7 positions matching TRBD1. This CDR3 contains 14 residues. From germline, CDR1 is SGHTA and CDR2 FQGNSA. Trimming at V came to 5 bases and at J to 3 bases, leaving 6 bases not matched to a gene. CDR3 nucleotides: TGTGCCAGCAGCAACGGACAGGTGGACACTGAAGCTTTCTTT. Its translation: CASSNGQVDTEAFF.

Ten or more counts support this clonotype. The J gene is TRBJ2-6, the V gene TRBV12-3 or TRBV12-4; possible D gene TRBD1, 5 bases. The V gene lost 9 bases and the J gene lost 2 bases, with 17 bases spanning the gap. The CDR3 is 16 residues long. This CDR3 is CARNRVGRPGANVLTF. DNA for the CDR3: TGTGCCAGAAACCGAGTGGGGCGCCCTGGGGCCAACGTCCTGACTTTC.

The table lists this clonotype with many counts. The chain uses TRBV5-6 and TRBJ2-7; D possibly uses TRBD1 or TRBD2 (6 bases each). The germline V gene encodes CDR1 SGHDT and CDR2 YYEEEE. Between the trimmed V and J ends, which lost 4 bases and 3 bases, there was a span of 26 bases. This CDR3 contains 18 residues. CDR3 sequence (DNA): TGTGCCAGCAGCCGGCCGGACAGAACCCGGGAGAATTTCTACGAGCAGTACTTC. This codes for CASSRPDRTRENFYEQYF.

In this sample, this clonotype turned up a few times. This chain uses TRBV20-1 with TRBJ2-1, with TRBD2 matching over 14 bases. Germline lookup yields CDR1 DFQATT and CDR2 SNEGSKA (reference sequence). After removal of 1 base from V and 8 bases from J, the junction contained 7 bases not matched to a gene. This CDR3 is built from 16 residues. CDR3 loop: CSARGRGLAGGYEQFF. CDR3 bases: TGCAGTGCTAGAGGGAGAGGACTAGCGGGAGGTTATGAGCAGTTCTTC.